The rows below give T cell receptor beta chains drawn from one sample of a study of Ad26.COV2.S vaccination and SARS-CoV-2 variants. This table comes from immunoSEQ multiplex PCR, and its TCRdb copy is limited to in-frame clones, with some not included. This table holds 300,000 to 400,000 clones, 85% found once. The input for sequencing was peripheral blood, taken in a trial of Ad26.COV2.S vaccine versus placebo. All receptors come from a person between 18 and 65 years old who received the Ad26.COV2.S COVID-19 vaccine or a placebo. Each CDR3 is given without its conserved first and last residue. Clone sizes are given selectively: once, few, many, or a class where the clone is expanded.

clone_size | j_call | v_call | cdr3_aa
NA | TRBJ2-2 | TRBV20-1 | SAFWTGELF
NA | TRBJ2-2 | TRBV2 | ASRAESGGKAGELF
once | TRBJ1-2 | TRBV6-5 | ASSYDGNYGYT
NA | TRBJ2-1 | TRBV18 | ASSLTTGGYNEQF
once | TRBJ1-3 | TRBV5-6 | ASSLPGGYGNTIY
NA | TRBJ1-4 | TRBV18 | ASSLGFSTNEKLF
NA | TRBJ2-1 | TRBV6-5 | ASVEAGGGVEQF
NA | TRBJ2-1 | TRBV27 | ASSSKTSGAYNEQF
NA | TRBJ2-7 | TRBV4-1 | ASSQQGIGEQY
NA | TRBJ1-4 | TRBV3-1/TRBV3-2 | ASSQPGAGSNEKLF
NA | TRBJ2-3 | TRBV7-9 | ASSTRLAGVSDTQY
NA | TRBJ2-1 | TRBV4-3 | ASSQGRGRNYEQF
NA | TRBJ2-2 | TRBV25-1 | ASSEPGFANTGELF
once | TRBJ1-3 | TRBV28 | ASSLYAVSGNTIY
few | TRBJ2-5 | TRBV10-1 | ASSEGQVGTQY
NA | TRBJ2-7 | TRBV19 | ASSISGQVREQY
once | TRBJ2-2 | TRBV2 | ASSRLAGGYTGELF
NA | TRBJ2-1 | TRBV2 | ASSGGRGYNEQF
NA | TRBJ2-5 | TRBV28 | ASNIGQWETQY
NA | TRBJ2-2 | TRBV6-2/TRBV6-3 | ASSPRGQGSTGELF
NA | TRBJ2-7 | TRBV15 | ATSREDRETYEQY
once | TRBJ2-1 | TRBV2 | ASSDRRKSSYNEQF
NA | TRBJ2-7 | TRBV5-6 | ASSITLRTRSSYEQY
NA | TRBJ2-2 | TRBV24-1 | ATSDPRGNAGELF
NA | TRBJ2-2 | TRBV12-3/TRBV12-4 | ASSLVAPGELF
NA | TRBJ2-7 | TRBV6-2/TRBV6-3 | ASSHYLGEQY
NA | TRBJ2-1 | TRBV9 | ASSVWGSSYNEQF
NA | TRBJ2-7 | TRBV7-9 | ASSLAQGGNEQY
NA | TRBJ2-2 | TRBV5-6 | ASSFTGLAGTDTGELF
NA | TRBJ2-1 | TRBV5-4 | ASSWDGNEQF
NA | TRBJ1-5 | TRBV19 | ASGTGGGTQH
NA | TRBJ1-5 | TRBV5-8 | ASSLEGAPDQPQH
NA | TRBJ2-7 | TRBV24-1 | ATSDPGQGTYEQY
once | TRBJ2-2 | TRBV10-3 | AISPTRGIGELF
NA | TRBJ1-2 | TRBV29-1 | SVPRSGTGSDYGYT
NA | TRBJ1-4 | TRBV5-4 | ASSLDGDEKLF
NA | TRBJ2-7 | TRBV11-2 | ASSIQREAGYEQY
NA | TRBJ2-5 | TRBV7-7 | ASSARGGSQETQY
NA | TRBJ1-2 | TRBV5-1 | ASSWTGESGT
NA | TRBJ2-3 | TRBV29-1 | SVERQSTDTQY
NA | TRBJ1-5 | TRBV5-5 | ASSLSGSDNQPQH
NA | TRBJ2-1 | TRBV5-1 | ASSLQRNEQF
few | TRBJ2-5 | TRBV10-2 | ASRRLQTSGAQETQY
NA | TRBJ1-6 | TRBV19 | ASSIVQPYNSPLH
NA | TRBJ2-2 | TRBV3-1/TRBV3-2 | ASSPNPGQGDPGELF
NA | TRBJ2-3 | TRBV5-4 | ASSSASSQASSQY
NA | TRBJ2-1 | TRBV6-7 | ASSYSSGGYDNEQF
many | TRBJ2-3 | TRBV29-1 | SVNRESSTDTQY
NA | TRBJ2-2 | TRBV5-1 | ASSVGTSGNEELF
NA | TRBJ2-7 | TRBV2 | ASSYVTGELGEQY
NA | TRBJ2-1 | TRBV9 | ASSATSGSNEQF
NA | TRBJ1-1 | TRBV5-1 | ASSYLGQEGTEAF
NA | TRBJ1-1 | TRBV5-4 | ASSLDSGNTEAF
NA | TRBJ2-7 | TRBV6-1 | ASRRRPGQGYEQY
NA | TRBJ1-3 | TRBV30 | ASSRTGEVLSSGNTIY
NA | TRBJ1-6 | TRBV10-2 | ASIGPGNSPLH
NA | TRBJ2-7 | TRBV7-8 | ASSPDTSYEQY
NA | TRBJ1-6 | TRBV27 | ASSPSPGQGYSPLH
NA | TRBJ1-5 | TRBV7-8 | ASSLVSGQPQH
NA | TRBJ1-1 | TRBV10-3 | AISERTEAF